Each of the 3 T cell receptor beta chains below was sequenced from the same sample in a study of cytomegalovirus exposure and HLA in healthy donors. With 60 Vbeta and 13 Jbeta primers, the PCR was carried out. Only in-frame clones appear in the TCRdb table, and some are missing; sequencing was by immunoSEQ multiplex PCR. The sample includes roughly 150,000 clones, around four fifths of them seen just once. Input material: PBMCs. The receptors originated from a man aged 25 to 40 in good health and CMV-seronegative.

This clone was counted a few times. V and J are TRBV9 and TRBJ2-2, with a possible D match to TRBD1 (6 bases). Trimming took off 5 bases at V and 2 bases at J, with 10 bases between the two ends. The CDR3 has 14 residues. Germline values: CDR1 SGDLS, CDR2 YYNGEE. The DNA for the CDR3 is TGTGCCAGCAGTGAGGGACATAACACCGGGGAGCTGTTTTTT. Amino acids: CASSEGHNTGELFF.

This chain joins TRBV5-1 and TRBJ2-5, with D unclear. The CDR3 is made up of 12 amino acids. Trimming took 4 bases from V and 1 from J, leaving 5 bases between them. Germline CDR1 SGHRS, CDR2 YFSETQ. The CDR3, as DNA: TGCGCCAGCAGCCCCGGCCAAGAGACCCAGTACTTC. It encodes CASSPGQETQYF.

DNA of the CDR3: TGTGCCAGCAGCTTACTCCAGGGGGCGGATGGCTACACCTTC. Protein: CASSLLQGADGYTF. The chain is built from TRBV11-2 and TRBJ1-2; 8 bases fit TRBD1. CDR1 is SGHAT and CDR2 is FQNNGV in the germline V gene. Unmatched junction bases numbered 5, after V lost 2 bases and J lost 6 bases. This CDR3 region has 14 residues.